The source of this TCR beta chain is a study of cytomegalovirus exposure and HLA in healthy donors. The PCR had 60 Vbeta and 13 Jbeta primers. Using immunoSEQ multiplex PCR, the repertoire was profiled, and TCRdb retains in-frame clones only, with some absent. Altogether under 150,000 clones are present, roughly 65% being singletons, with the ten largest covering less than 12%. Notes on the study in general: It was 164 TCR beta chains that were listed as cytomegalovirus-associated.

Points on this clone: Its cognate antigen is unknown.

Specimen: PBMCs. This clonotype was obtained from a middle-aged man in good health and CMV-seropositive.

CDR3 residues: CAIATQQGPYGYTF. The CDR3 bases are TGTGCCATCGCTACTCAACAGGGGCCCTATGGCTACACCTTC. The rearrangement joins TRBV10-3 to TRBJ1-2; 7 nucleotides match TRBD1. The CDR3 has 14 residues. The germline V gene has CDR1 ENHRY and CDR2 SYGVKD. V dropped 8 bases and J dropped 4; count of bases not matched to a gene: 10.